A selection of T cell receptor beta chains follows, all from one sample in a study of tumor and adjacent non-tumor tissue in lung cancer. TCRdb analysed the multiplex PCR reads with MiXCR anew, one entry per CDR3 protein. This table has more than 85,000 distinct CDR3 sequences, roughly 62% appearing once. Specimen: lung tumor tissue. The receptors derive from a man in his 70s with non-small cell lung cancer. CDR3s include the opening cysteine and the closing phenylalanine or tryptophan. Fields, in order: V gene, D gene, clone size, J gene, CDR3 protein, CDR3 DNA. The D gene is left open where the match is weak. Expanded clones get a size class; other rows say once, few or many, or leave the size out.

TRBV7-8	.	.	TRBJ2-3	CASSFRFFTDTQYF	TGTGCCAGCAGCTTCAGATTTTTCACAGATACGCAGTATTTT
TRBV25-1	.	.	TRBJ2-7	CASDRGYEQYF	TGTGCCAGCGATCGAGGATACGAGCAGTACTTC
TRBV6-1	.	.	TRBJ2-3	CASSENELITQYF	TGTGCCAGCAGTGAAAATGAGCTAATTACGCAGTATTTT
TRBV14	TRBD1	many	TRBJ2-5	CASSQARTGSYQETQYF	TGTGCCAGCAGCCAAGCCCGGACAGGATCGTACCAAGAGACCCAGTACTTC
TRBV11-2	TRBD2	once	TRBJ2-6	CASSSPGGREGSGANVLTF	TGTGCTAGCAGCTCCCCGGGGGGAAGAGAGGGCTCTGGGGCCAACGTCCTGACTTTC
TRBV11-1	TRBD1	.	TRBJ2-7	CASSLSGTGGLEQYF	TGTGCCAGCAGCTTAAGCGGGACAGGGGGGCTCGAGCAGTATTTC
TRBV24-1	.	many	TRBJ2-2	CATSGSRETGELFF	TGTGCCACCAGTGGGTCCAGGGAAACCGGGGAGCTGTTTTTT
TRBV6-5	.	many	TRBJ2-2	CASSPEYRTGELFF	TGTGCCAGCAGTCCAGAGTACCGTACCGGGGAGCTGTTTTTT
TRBV6-5	.	many	TRBJ2-7	CASSPGIGSYEQYF	TGTGCCAGCAGTCCCGGGATCGGTTCCTACGAGCAGTACTTC
TRBV11-2	.	.	TRBJ2-5	CASSLYQEIQYF	TGTGCCAGCAGCCTGTATCAAGAGATCCAGTACTTC
TRBV6-1	.	many	TRBJ2-1	CASSSPARSLAEQFF	TGTGCCAGCTCTAGCCCAGCCCGGTCCCTCGCTGAGCAGTTCTTC
TRBV20-1	.	once	TRBJ1-5	CSARVSGVGQPQHF	TGCAGTGCTAGAGTCTCAGGGGTCGGTCAGCCCCAGCATTTT
TRBV6-6	.	many	TRBJ1-5	CASSYRGAGNQPQHF	TGTGCCAGCAGTTACCGGGGGGCTGGCAATCAGCCCCAGCATTTT
TRBV5-1	.	.	TRBJ2-7	CASSSYRNEQYF	TGCGCCAGCAGCTCTTACAGAAACGAGCAGTACTTC
TRBV7-9	.	many	TRBJ2-7	CASSMTPFIYEQYF	TGTGCCAGCAGCATGACACCTTTCATCTACGAGCAGTACTTC
TRBV7-9	.	many	TRBJ2-3	CASSQKDTQYF	TGTGCCAGCAGCCAGAAAGATACGCAGTATTTT
TRBV29-1	TRBD2	.	TRBJ2-5	CSVELIRAGRETQYF	TGCAGCGTTGAGCTCATTCGAGCGGGGCGGGAGACCCAGTACTTC
TRBV11-2	TRBD2	many	TRBJ2-1	CASSLGGSGRYNEQFF	TGTGCCAGCAGCTTAGGAGGTAGCGGGAGGTACAATGAGCAGTTCTTC
TRBV6-5	.	many	TRBJ1-3	CASSYGYSGNTIYF	TGTGCCAGCAGTTACGGGTACTCTGGAAACACCATATATTTT
TRBV6-1	TRBD1	.	TRBJ1-1	CASSDRGNIEAFF	TGTGCCAGTAGTGACAGGGGGAACATTGAAGCTTTCTTT
TRBV25-1	TRBD2	few	TRBJ2-5	CASSERLAGQETQYF	TGTGCCAGCAGTGAACGGTTAGCGGGACAAGAGACCCAGTACTTC
TRBV29-1	.	.	TRBJ1-2	CSTGGVDGYTF	TGCAGCACCGGGGGGGTGGATGGCTACACCTTC
TRBV7-3	.	.	TRBJ1-1	CASSLRGGRLNIEAFF	TGTGCCAGCAGCTTACGAGGAGGCAGATTGAACATTGAAGCTTTCTTT
TRBV4-1	.	.	TRBJ1-1	CASSPQTRSWGGTEAFF	TGCGCCAGCAGCCCCCAAACGAGGAGTTGGGGTGGCACTGAAGCTTTCTTT
TRBV11-2	.	.	TRBJ1-3	CASSLYRENSGKTIYF	TGTGCCAGTAGCTTATACAGGGAAAACTCTGGAAAAACCATATATTTT
TRBV5-5	.	.	TRBJ2-5	CASSLGEGETQYF	TGTGCCAGCAGCCTCGGCGAGGGGGAGACCCAGTACTTC
TRBV6-4	.	.	TRBJ2-2	CASTLNSGLNTGELFF	TGTGCCAGCACCTTGAATTCAGGCCTCAACACCGGGGAGCTGTTTTTT
TRBV6-5	.	many	TRBJ2-2	CASSFHSGLLKTGELFF	TGTGCCAGCAGTTTCCATTCGGGACTCCTAAAAACCGGGGAGCTGTTTTTT
TRBV29-1	.	.	TRBJ1-2	CSVEVGKGTPHHGGYTF	TGCAGCGTTGAAGTGGGTAAAGGGACACCTCATCATGGTGGCTACACCTTC
TRBV2	TRBD2	.	TRBJ2-4	CARSEMGNGLGLYPKNIQYF	TGTGCCCGCAGTGAAATGGGGAACGGACTAGGACTCTACCCCAAAAACATTCAGTACTTC
TRBV28	.	.	TRBJ2-7	CVSSLSGYDQYF	TGTGTCAGCAGTTTAAGTGGCTACGACCAGTACTTC
TRBV4-1	TRBD1	many	TRBJ2-2	CASSQDLPGQQNTGELFF	TGCGCCAGCAGCCAAGATCTCCCGGGACAGCAGAACACCGGGGAGCTGTTTTTT
TRBV6-1	.	.	TRBJ2-7	CASRGRQVPYEQYF	TGTGCCAGCCGTGGAAGACAGGTCCCCTACGAGCAGTACTTC
TRBV11-1	.	once	TRBJ2-7	CTSRPCRTRSSYEQYF	TGTACCAGCAGACCATGTCGAACCAGGAGCTCCTACGAGCAGTACTTC
TRBV7-9	TRBD1	.	TRBJ2-3	CASSLDDRGSDTQYF	TGTGCCAGCAGCTTAGACGACAGGGGATCAGATACGCAGTATTTT
TRBV7-8	.	.	TRBJ1-5	CVSSLRQRGSNQPQHF	TGTGTCAGCAGCCTGAGACAGAGGGGCAGCAATCAGCCCCAACATTTT
TRBV5-1	.	medium-sized	TRBJ2-7	CASSPPSYEQYF	TGCGCCAGCAGTCCACCTTCCTACGAGCAGTACTTC
TRBV11-1	TRBD2	.	TRBJ2-1	CASSPRAGGPILWQLF	TGTGCCAGCAGCCCAAGGGCGGGAGGGCCTATACTGTGGCAGCTCTTC
TRBV12-3/TRBV12-4	TRBD2	.	TRBJ2-7	CASATRGGGEPYF	TGTGCCAGCGCAACACGGGGGGGCGGTGAGCCGTACTTC
TRBV12-3/TRBV12-4	.	.	TRBJ2-5	CASTTGRHGAIWQESQYF	TGTGCCAGCACCACGGGCCGCCACGGGGCGATTTGGCAAGAGAGCCAGTACTTC
TRBV6-5	.	.	TRBJ2-3	CANSWGSLSTDMQYF	TGTGCCAACAGTTGGGGTAGCTTGAGCACAGATATGCAGTATTTT
TRBV6-5	TRBD1	.	TRBJ1-4	CTILPGQGAFDNEKLFF	TGTACCATCTTACCGGGACAGGGGGCGTTCGACAATGAAAAACTGTTTTTT
TRBV20-1	.	.	TRBJ2-3	CSDIGGARTDTQYF	TGCAGCGACATTGGGGGGGCCCGCACAGATACGCAGTATTTT
TRBV20-1	.	.	TRBJ2-5	CRPRDGQNLQETQYF	TGCCGCCCAAGAGACGGACAGAACTTACAAGAGACCCAGTACTTC
TRBV11-2	TRBD2	.	TRBJ2-2	CVSSSPPGLANTGELFF	TGTGTCAGCAGCTCTCCCCCGGGACTAGCGAACACAGGGGAGCTGTTTTTT
TRBV28	TRBD2	.	TRBJ2-2	CVSNSGGLEELFF	TGTGTCAGCAACTCGGGAGGCCTAGAGGAGCTGTTTTTT
TRBV4-1	TRBD2	.	TRBJ2-3	CASNRQAGGPGDTQYF	TGCGCCAGCAACCGCCAAGCGGGGGGTCCGGGGGATACGCAGTATTTT
TRBV6-5	.	many	TRBJ2-2	CASSYSSVGSGELFF	TGTGCCAGCAGTTACTCGTCGGTGGGGAGCGGGGAGCTGTTTTTT
TRBV29-1	.	.	TRBJ2-6	CSVDGADSGPNVMTF	TGCAGCGTTGACGGGGCAGACTCTGGGCCCAACGTCATGACTTTC
TRBV4-1	.	many	TRBJ2-3	CASSQDGASTDTQYF	TGCGCCAGCAGCCAAGATGGAGCTAGCACAGATACGCAGTATTTT
TRBV7-8	.	many	TRBJ2-7	CASSIVAYEQYF	TGTGCCAGCAGCATAGTAGCCTACGAGCAGTACTTC
TRBV6-6	TRBD1	.	TRBJ1-1	CTSSKQGLNTEVFF	TGTACCAGCAGTAAACAGGGGCTTAACACTGAAGTTTTCTTC
TRBV5-1	.	few	TRBJ2-7	CASSLIAASTSYEQYF	TGCGCCAGCAGCTTGATTGCGGCGTCTACCTCCTACGAGCAGTACTTC
TRBV5-6	TRBD1	many	TRBJ1-5	CASSRTRGSPQPQHF	TGTGCCAGCAGCAGAACCAGGGGGAGCCCTCAGCCCCAGCATTTT
TRBV11-2	.	.	TRBJ2-3	CASSLGAGASTHAQYF	TGTGCCAGCAGCTTAGGGGCAGGGGCCAGCACACATGCACAGTACTTT
TRBV11-2	.	.	TRBJ2-2	CASSFGNTGEPFF	TGTGCCAGCAGCTTCGGAAACACCGGGGAGCCGTTTTTT
TRBV11-3	.	.	TRBJ2-3	CARSLLARGTDTQYF	TGTGCCCGCAGCCTTCTAGCGCGGGGCACAGATACGCAGTATTTT
TRBV6-1	.	many	TRBJ2-1	CASRGPLSGVSRMEQFF	TGTGCCAGCAGAGGGCCCCTCTCAGGGGTTTCACGGATGGAGCAGTTCTTC
TRBV6-5	.	.	TRBJ2-1	CASSPGQYNDQFF	TGTGCCAGCAGTCCTGGACAGTACAACGATCAGTTCTTC
TRBV11-2	.	.	TRBJ1-4	CVSTGQGMASGEKLFF	TGTGTCAGCACCGGACAAGGGATGGCTTCCGGTGAAAAACTGTTTTTT